This passage covers 32 T cell receptor beta chains from one sample sequenced in a study of shared clonotypes between healthy human individuals. Some clones are missing from TCRdb's copy, which holds only in-frame ones; the method was immunoSEQ multiplex PCR. Here the sample spans more than 1 million clones, about four fifths being singletons. Sequencing used memory CD4+ T cells from PBMCs. As to subset: CD45RA-negative fraction. These receptor sequences come from a man between 18 and 35 years old in good health. Some clones in this sample may be carry-over from other donors' samples.

This rearrangement joins TRBV5-1 to TRBJ2-1; TRBD1 agrees at 9 bases. V shed 4 bases, J shed 7 bases, and the junction held 12 bases outside the gene matches. This CDR3 region has 16 residues. Germline assignment: CDR1 SGHRS and CDR2 YFSETQ. CDR3 coding DNA: TGCGCCAGCAGCATGTCCGGGACAGGGATGGGAAATGAGCAGTTCTTC. Translating gives CASSMSGTGMGNEQFF.

The rearrangement links TRBV30 to TRBJ2-2, with 12 bases identical to TRBD1. The CDR3 sequence is 17 residues long. Germline values: CDR1 GTSNPN, CDR2 SVGIG (reference sequence). V lost 2 bases to trimming and J lost 9 bases; unmatched junction nucleotides: 13. The CDR3 DNA sequence: TGTGCCTGGAGTACCCTCACATTGGGACAGGGGGCTCGGGAGCTGTTTTTT. Translating gives CAWSTLTLGQGARELFF.

This rearrangement joins TRBV19 to TRBJ2-7; perhaps TRBD2 as D (6 bases). Germline V CDR1 and CDR2: LNHDA, SQIVND (reference sequence). V shed 3 bases and J shed 6 bases, with 12 bases lying between them. The CDR3 consists of 13 residues. DNA for the CDR3: TGTGCCAGTAGTATCCCCGGGGGATCCGAGCAGTACTTC. Protein: CASSIPGGSEQYF.

As for this clone: The sample carries other DNA sequences with the same CDR3. This chain connects TRBV5-1 to TRBJ2-6, with TRBD1 matching over 9 bases. Germline values: CDR1 SGHRS, CDR2 YFSETQ. Trimming cost V 4 bases and J 0 bases; bases outside gene matches: 2. The CDR3 has 16 amino acids. The CDR3 sequence: CASSTGQGSGANVLTF. The CDR3 coding sequence is TGCGCCAGCAGCACGGGACAGGGCTCTGGGGCCAACGTCCTGACTTTC.

CDR3 DNA: TGTGCCAGCAGTCTACAGTCGATGGCGGGTAGCTACAATGAGCAGTTCTTC. Translated: CASSLQSMAGSYNEQFF. The genes are TRBV11-2 and TRBJ2-1; D perhaps matches TRBD2 (5 bases). Germline V gene data show CDR1 as SGHAT and CDR2 as FQNNGV. The CDR3 spans 17 residues. Trimming pared 6 bases from V and 3 bases from J, leaving 21 bases between.

J is TRBJ2-7 and V is TRBV28; D remains ambiguous. V was shortened by 6 bases and J by 0 bases, with 15 bases between the two germline ends. The CDR3 totals 15 residues. In germline, CDR1 is MDHEN, CDR2 SYDVKM. CDR3 loop: CASRTWARNSYEQYF. In nucleotides, the CDR3 is TGTGCCAGCAGGACTTGGGCGCGAAACTCCTACGAGCAGTACTTC.

The rearrangement links TRBV7-2 to TRBJ2-7, with 10 bases identical to TRBD2. The CDR3 has 15 amino acids. Trimming took 2 bases from V and 5 from J; bases not matched to a gene: 6. CDR1 SGHTA and CDR2 FQGNSA come from the germline V gene. This CDR3 is CASSLLPSGSHEQYF. CDR3 DNA: TGTGCCAGCAGCTTACTCCCTAGCGGGAGCCACGAGCAGTACTTC.

The chain recombines TRBV28 with TRBJ1-2; 8 nucleotides align to TRBD1. Germline CDR1 is MDHEN and CDR2 is SYDVKM. CDR3 length: 14 amino acids. Trimming at V came to 6 bases and at J to 4 bases, leaving 7 bases not matched to a gene. Here the CDR3 reads CASSLHGTGYGYTF. The DNA for the CDR3 is TGTGCCAGCAGCTTACATGGGACAGGCTATGGCTACACCTTC.

The chain has TRBV29-1 and TRBJ2-5; either TRBD1 or TRBD2 may supply D (5 bases each). The germline V gene has CDR1 SQVTM and CDR2 ANQGSEA. The CDR3 is 13 residues long. V lost 7 bases and J 4 bases, leaving 16 bases between the germline ends. The CDR3 DNA sequence: TGCAGCGCCGCCGAGGGGTTAGGAGAGACCCAGTACTTC. Translated, it gives CSAAEGLGETQYF.

This clone has a single count. The CDR3 DNA is TGTGCCAGCAGCGGAGACCCCGGGGTTGATACGCAGTATTTT. Its protein product is CASSGDPGVDTQYF. This chain joins TRBV9 and TRBJ2-3; tentatively, D is TRBD2 (5 bases). V dropped 3 bases and J dropped 6 bases, with 14 bases sitting between them. Germline loops: CDR1 SGDLS, CDR2 YYNGEE. This CDR3 is 14 amino acids long.

Details on this clone: The same CDR3 is also encoded by other DNA sequences in this sample. The chain employs TRBV20-1 and TRBJ2-7; no reliable D call. The CDR3 spans 11 residues. V lost 3 bases and J 6 bases, leaving 9 bases between the germline ends. Germline V gene data show CDR1 as DFQATT and CDR2 as SNEGSKA (reference sequence). In DNA form, the CDR3 reads TGCAGTGCTAGCGGTCCGGTCGAGCAGTACTTC. This encodes CSASGPVEQYF.

This clone turned up a few times. The CDR3 loop is CASSSTGGNQPQHF. CDR3 bases: TGTGCCAGCTCCTCCACGGGAGGAAATCAGCCCCAGCATTTT. The V gene is TRBV6-6, the J gene TRBJ1-5; D is ambiguous. Germline loops: CDR1 MNHNY, CDR2 SVGAGI (reference sequence). This CDR3 comprises 14 residues. Deletions cut 8 bases from V and 4 bases from J, with 15 bases between.

The V and J genes are TRBV5-4 and TRBJ2-2; D call uncertain. CDR3 length: 14 amino acids. Germline CDR1 is SGHNT and CDR2 is YYREEE (reference sequence). V dropped 4 bases and J dropped 6 bases, with 13 bases sitting between them. The CDR3 sequence: CASSPGRSPGELFF. Written as DNA, the CDR3 is TGTGCCAGCAGCCCCGGACGGTCCCCCGGGGAGCTGTTTTTT.

The sample holds one count of this clone. The J gene is TRBJ1-4, the V gene TRBV5-6; 7 bases line up with TRBD1. This CDR3 comprises 14 residues. V shed 3 bases, J shed 7 bases, and the junction held 6 bases outside the gene matches. The germline V gene encodes CDR1 SGHDT and CDR2 YYEEEE. The CDR3 bases are TGTGCCAGCAGCTCCGGGACAGCGCTTGAAAAACTGTTTTTT. Protein product: CASSSGTALEKLFF.

J is TRBJ1-1 and V is TRBV5-6; D is unresolved. The CDR3 sequence is 13 residues long. Trimming pared 0 bases from V and 8 bases from J, leaving 11 bases between. Germline assignment: CDR1 SGHDT and CDR2 YYEEEE. The CDR3 loop is CASSLERRSEAFF. Written as DNA, the CDR3 is TGTGCCAGCAGCTTGGAGAGGCGGAGCGAAGCTTTCTTT.

The rearrangement uses TRBV7-9 and TRBJ1-1, with D unresolved. Germline CDR1 and CDR2: SEHNR and FQNEAQ (reference sequence). With 5 bases removed from V and 2 bases from J, the gap between germline ends came to 6 bases. The CDR3 sequence is 12 residues long. The CDR3 bases are TGTGCCAGCAGCCCCATAAACACTGAAGCTTTCTTT. Translating gives CASSPINTEAFF.

This sequence joins TRBV7-8 and TRBJ1-5; D perhaps matches TRBD1 (6 bases). With 1 base removed from V and 5 bases from J, the gap between germline ends came to 15 bases. There are 16 residues in the CDR3. Germline lookup yields CDR1 SGHVS and CDR2 FQNEAQ. The CDR3 region has the DNA TGTGCCAGCAGCTTAGGGGGGGGGCGTTATGATCAGCCCCAGCATTTT. Protein: CASSLGGGRYDQPQHF.

The chain carries TRBV28 and TRBJ2-4, with D maybe TRBD1 (6 bases). Looked up from germline, CDR1 is MDHEN and CDR2 is SYDVKM. CDR3 length equals 16 residues. Trimming left V 5 bases short and J 2 bases short, with 16 bases between. CDR3 in amino acids: CASSLPATGTKNIQYF. In DNA, the CDR3 is TGTGCCAGCAGTCTCCCCGCCACAGGGACCAAAAACATTCAGTACTTC.

V usage is TRBV18 and J usage is TRBJ2-5; D is undetermined. Trimming left V 2 bases short and J 5 bases short, with 9 bases between. Looked up from germline, CDR1 is KGHSH and CDR2 is LQKENI. The CDR3 contains 13 residues. Written as DNA, the CDR3 is TGTGCCAGCTCACCAGCGAGTCTGGAGACCCAGTACTTC. Translated, it gives CASSPASLETQYF.

The chain joins TRBV27 to TRBJ2-3; D could derive from TRBD1 or TRBD2 (5 bases each). This CDR3 has 17 residues. The V end lost 3 bases, the J end lost 3 bases, and 19 bases lay between the germline ends. CDR1 MNHEY and CDR2 SMNVEV come from the germline V gene (reference sequence). CDR3 residues: CASSLFTGARETDTQYF. The CDR3 nucleotides read TGTGCCAGCAGTTTGTTCACCGGGGCGAGAGAGACAGATACGCAGTATTTT.

This chain joins TRBV4-1 and TRBJ1-2; no firm D call. This CDR3 contains 14 residues. Germline V CDR1 and CDR2: MGHRA, YSYEKL. The V end was cut by 2 bases, the J end by 8 bases, with 15 bases between. The CDR3 reads CASSQLGPAGGYTF. The CDR3 nucleotides are TGCGCCAGCAGCCAACTAGGGCCCGCTGGGGGCTACACCTTC.

The chain has TRBV7-6 and TRBJ2-2; no definite D call. The V gene's germline CDR1 is SGHVS and CDR2 FNYEAQ. The CDR3 loop spans 15 amino acids. Trimming shortened V by 0 bases and J by 6 bases, and 11 bases separated the two germline ends. The CDR3 loop reads CASSLAPSLAGELFF. Here the CDR3 DNA reads TGTGCCAGCAGCTTAGCGCCCAGCTTAGCCGGGGAGCTGTTTTTT.

This rearrangement joins TRBV6-1 to TRBJ2-2; D is uncertain. Trimming left V 0 bases short and J 6 bases short, with 11 bases between. From germline, CDR1 is MNHNS and CDR2 SASEGT. This CDR3 has 15 residues. The CDR3 spells CASSEARSLAGELFF. Here the CDR3 DNA reads TGTGCCAGCAGTGAAGCGAGATCTCTTGCCGGGGAGCTGTTTTTT.

The chain uses TRBV7-9 and TRBJ1-5; D gene ambiguous. Germline loops: CDR1 SEHNR, CDR2 FQNEAQ (reference sequence). The CDR3 covers 13 residues. The germline V and J ends were trimmed by 9 bases and 2 bases, with 11 bases remaining between them. The CDR3 coding sequence is TGTGCCAGAAGAAGAAAGGGCAATCAGCCCCAGCATTTT. Its translation: CARRRKGNQPQHF. The whole variable domain, remainder taken from reference TRBV7-9 and TRBJ1-5, is DTGVSQNPRHKITKRGQNVTFRCDPISEHNRLYWYRQTLGQGPEFLTYFQNEAQLEKSRLLSDRFSAERPKGSFSTLEIQRTEQGDSAMYLCARRRKGNQPQHFGDGTRLSIL.

The genes are TRBV27 and TRBJ1-2; 11 nucleotides agree with TRBD1. The V gene end was trimmed by 6 bases and the J gene end by 10 bases; junction bases not matched to a gene: 7. CDR1 and CDR2 (germline): MNHEY, SMNVEV (reference sequence). The CDR3 consists of 13 residues. The CDR3: CASSRDRGSLYTF. The CDR3 DNA sequence: TGTGCCAGCAGCCGGGACAGGGGGTCACTCTACACCTTC.

A remark on this clone: A far larger clone is just one base off, so this is likely a read error. The J gene is TRBJ1-3, the V gene TRBV7-2; TRBD1 aligns across 10 bases. V lost 1 base to trimming and J lost 5 bases; unmatched junction nucleotides: 5. Germline CDR1 reads SGHTA; CDR2 reads FQGNSA. This CDR3 spans 16 amino acids. This CDR3 is CASSLGQGAGRNTIYF. The CDR3 nucleotides are TGTGCCAGCAGCTTAGGACAGGGGGCGGGTAGAAACACCATATATTTT. The entire variable domain, with the rest obtained from reference TRBV7-2 and TRBJ1-3, is as follows: GAGVSQSPSNKVTEKGKDVELRCDPISGHTALYWYRQSLGQGLEFLIYFQGNSAPDKSGLPSDRFSAERTGGSVSTLTIQRTQQEDSAVYLCASSLGQGAGRNTIYFGEGSWLTVV.

The chain joins TRBV7-3 to TRBJ1-3; no definite D call. From germline, CDR1 is SGHTA and CDR2 FQGTGA. V shed 5 bases and J shed 0 bases, with 17 bases lying between them. The CDR3 runs to 17 residues. This chain's CDR3 is CASSPQPPGSSGNTIYF. The CDR3 bases are TGTGCCAGCAGCCCCCAACCCCCGGGGAGCTCTGGAAACACCATATATTTT.

J is TRBJ1-5 and V is TRBV11-1, with D maybe TRBD1 (5 bases). This CDR3 region has 13 residues. The germline CDR1 and CDR2 sequences are SGHAT and FQDESV (reference sequence). Trimming cost V 5 bases and J 7 bases, with 12 bases left between them. CDR3 in amino acids: CASSPSGDQPQHF. CDR3 sequence (DNA): TGTGCCAGCAGCCCCAGCGGGGACCAGCCCCAGCATTTT. The whole variable domain, filled in from reference TRBV11-1 and TRBJ1-5, reads EAEVAQSPRYKITEKSQAVAFWCDPISGHATLYWYRQILGQGPELLVQFQDESVVDDSQLPKDRFSAERLKGVDSTLKIQPAELGDSAMYLCASSPSGDQPQHFGDGTRLSIL.

CDR3 sequence (DNA): TGCGCCAGCAGCTTGGTGTTGGTGTGGGACAGGGTCCACGAGCAGTACTTC. Protein product: CASSLVLVWDRVHEQYF. The gene calls are TRBV5-1 and TRBJ2-7, with 9 bases fitting TRBD1. From germline, CDR1 is SGHRS and CDR2 YFSETQ. V lost 0 bases and J lost 5; bases outside the gene matches: 12. The CDR3 has 17 residues.

The chain carries TRBV20-1 and TRBJ1-5; 10 bases line up with TRBD1. The CDR3 length is 10 residues. The germline gives CDR1 DFQATT, CDR2 SNEGSKA (reference sequence). J lost 16 bases, V lost 3 bases, and 3 bases had no gene match. The CDR3 reads CSASGTGEHF. CDR3 in DNA: TGCAGTGCTAGTGGGACAGGGGAACATTTT.

V gene TRBV28 combines with J gene TRBJ2-1; no clear D gene. The V gene's germline CDR1 is MDHEN and CDR2 SYDVKM. The CDR3 has 12 residues. V was trimmed by 2 bases and J by 10 bases, leaving 9 bases between them. The CDR3 coding sequence is TGTGCCAGCAGTTTAGCCAGAACCGAGCAGTTCTTC. Its protein product is CASSLARTEQFF.

The V and J genes are TRBV11-2 and TRBJ2-5, with 9 positions matching TRBD2. The germline CDR1 and CDR2 sequences are SGHAT and FQNNGV. Germline trimming cut 4 bases from V and 4 bases from J; bases unmatched to any gene: 13. This CDR3 has 17 amino acids. CDR3 region: CASSSNAGTSPAETQYF. CDR3 sequence (DNA): TGTGCCAGCAGCTCAAACGCCGGGACTAGCCCCGCAGAGACCCAGTACTTC.